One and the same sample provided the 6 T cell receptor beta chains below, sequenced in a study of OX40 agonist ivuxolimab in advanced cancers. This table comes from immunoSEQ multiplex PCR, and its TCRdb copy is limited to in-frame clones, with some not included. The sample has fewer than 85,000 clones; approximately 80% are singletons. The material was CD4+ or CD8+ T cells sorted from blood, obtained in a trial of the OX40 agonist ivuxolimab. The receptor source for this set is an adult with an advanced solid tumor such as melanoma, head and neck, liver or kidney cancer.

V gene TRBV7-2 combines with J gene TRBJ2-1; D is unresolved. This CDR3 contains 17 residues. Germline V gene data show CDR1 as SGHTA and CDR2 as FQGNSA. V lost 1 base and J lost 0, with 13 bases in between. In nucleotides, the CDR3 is TGTGCCAGCAGCTTAGGGAAGGGTTTCAGCTCCTACAATGAGCAGTTCTTC. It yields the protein CASSLGKGFSSYNEQFF.

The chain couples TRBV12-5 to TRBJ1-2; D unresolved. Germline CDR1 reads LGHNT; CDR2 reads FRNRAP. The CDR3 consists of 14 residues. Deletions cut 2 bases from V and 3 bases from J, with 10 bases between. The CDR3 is CASGLTGRYYGYTF. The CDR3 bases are TGTGCTAGTGGTTTGACCGGACGATACTATGGCTACACCTTC.

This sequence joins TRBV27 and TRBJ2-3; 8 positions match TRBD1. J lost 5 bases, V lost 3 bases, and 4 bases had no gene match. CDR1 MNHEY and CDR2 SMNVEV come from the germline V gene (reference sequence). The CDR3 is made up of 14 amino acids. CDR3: CASSLDRDRDTQYF. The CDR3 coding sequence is TGTGCCAGCAGTTTGGACAGGGATAGAGATACGCAGTATTTT.

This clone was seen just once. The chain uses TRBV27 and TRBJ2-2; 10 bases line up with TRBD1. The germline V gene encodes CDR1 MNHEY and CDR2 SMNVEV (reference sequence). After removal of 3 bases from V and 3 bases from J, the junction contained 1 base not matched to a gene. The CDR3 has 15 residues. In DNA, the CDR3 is TGTGCCAGCAGTTTGGGACAGGGGTACACCGGGGAGCTGTTTTTT. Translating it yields CASSLGQGYTGELFF.

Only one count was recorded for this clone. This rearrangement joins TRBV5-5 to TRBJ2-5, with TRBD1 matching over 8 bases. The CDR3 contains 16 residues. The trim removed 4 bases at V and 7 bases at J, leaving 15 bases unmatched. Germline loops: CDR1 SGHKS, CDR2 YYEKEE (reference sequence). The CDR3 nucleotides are TGTGCCAGCAGCGGGGAGACCGGGACAGGCGGCGGGACCCAGTACTTC. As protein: CASSGETGTGGGTQYF.

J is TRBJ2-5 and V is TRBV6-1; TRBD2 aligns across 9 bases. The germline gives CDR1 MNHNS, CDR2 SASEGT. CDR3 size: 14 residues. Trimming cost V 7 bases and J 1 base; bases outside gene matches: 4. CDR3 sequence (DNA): TGTGCCAGCAACCAACTAGCGGGCCAAGAGACCCAGTACTTC. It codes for CASNQLAGQETQYF.